The following is a T cell receptor beta chain sequence with its context. The data are from a study of blood T cell repertoires in COVID-19. The authors' processing: Reference gene primer amplification yielded estimated nucleated cell counts. Data came from immunoSEQ multiplex PCR; TCRdb stores just in-frame clones and leaves some out. V, J and clone size derive from that table, while D and trimming were established from the DNA sequence. Altogether about 50,000 clones are present, approximately 89% being singletons, with the ten largest covering 25% to 35%. Sequenced material: peripheral blood. The clonotype originates from an elderly woman with acute or convalescent COVID-19.

In nucleotides, the CDR3 is TGCAGCGTCCCGGACAGCCGGGGGGTCACAGATACGCAGTATTTT. Residues: CSVPDSRGVTDTQYF. The genes are TRBV29-1 and TRBJ2-3, with a weak D call TRBD2 (7 bases). CDR3 length: 15 amino acids. Germline V gene sequence: CDR1 SQVTM, CDR2 ANQGSEA. Trimming removed 6 bases at V and 2 bases at J, with 18 bases between.